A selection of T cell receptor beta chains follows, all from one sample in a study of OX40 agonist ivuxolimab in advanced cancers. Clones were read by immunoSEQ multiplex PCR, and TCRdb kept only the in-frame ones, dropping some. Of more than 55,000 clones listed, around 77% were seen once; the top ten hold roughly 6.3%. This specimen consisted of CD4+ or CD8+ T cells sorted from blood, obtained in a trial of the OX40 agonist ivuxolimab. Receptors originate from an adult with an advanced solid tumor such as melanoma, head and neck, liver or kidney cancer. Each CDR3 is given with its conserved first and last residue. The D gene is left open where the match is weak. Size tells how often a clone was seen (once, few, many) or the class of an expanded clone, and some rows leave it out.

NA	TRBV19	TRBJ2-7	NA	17	TGTGCCAGTAGTAAAACGACAGGTTTTACAGCTTCCTACGAGCAGTACTTC	CASSKTTGFTASYEQYF
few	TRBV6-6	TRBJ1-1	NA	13	TGTGCCAGCAGCTCGGGACTGAACACTGAAGCTTTCTTT	CASSSGLNTEAFF
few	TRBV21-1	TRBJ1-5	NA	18	TGTGCCAGCAGCAACCGGGGGGTGTGGGGAGGGAGCAATCAGCCCCAGCATTTT	CASSNRGVWGGSNQPQHF
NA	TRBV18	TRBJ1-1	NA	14	TGTGCCAGCTCACCGTCAGCCGACAACACTGAAGCTTTCTTT	CASSPSADNTEAFF
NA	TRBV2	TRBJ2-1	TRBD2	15	TGTGCCAGCAGAGCCGGGACTAGCGGATACAATGAGCAGTTCTTC	CASRAGTSGYNEQFF
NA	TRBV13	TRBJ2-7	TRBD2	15	TGTGCCAGCAGCTTACGGATAGCGGGGTTGTACGAGCAGTACTTC	CASSLRIAGLYEQYF
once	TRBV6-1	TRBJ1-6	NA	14	TGTGCCAGCAGTTTAGGGGGACTGGATTCACCCCTCCACTTT	CASSLGGLDSPLHF
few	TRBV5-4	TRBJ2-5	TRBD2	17	TGTGCCAGCAGCCCGGGGGGCCTAATAGCGGGACTAGAGACCCAGTACTTC	CASSPGGLIAGLETQYF
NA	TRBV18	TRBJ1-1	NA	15	TGTGCCAGCTCACTCTCCATCCCCCGGACCACTGAAGCTTTCTTT	CASSLSIPRTTEAFF
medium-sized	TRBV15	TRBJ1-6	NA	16	TGTGCCACCAGCAGAGGGTTTGGGGGAGCTAATTCACCCCTCCACTTT	CATSRGFGGANSPLHF
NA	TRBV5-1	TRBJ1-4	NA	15	TGCGCCAGCAGCTTGGCCGGCGAGGGGGGAGCTGGACTGTTTTTT	CASSLAGEGGAGLFF
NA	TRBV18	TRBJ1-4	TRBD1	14	TGTGCCAGCTCTCCGGGACAGCAGAATGAAAAACTGTTTTTT	CASSPGQQNEKLFF
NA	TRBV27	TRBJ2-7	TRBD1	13	TGTGCCAGCAGGACGGACAGGGGCTACGAGCAGTACTTC	CASRTDRGYEQYF
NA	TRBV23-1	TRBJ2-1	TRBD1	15	TGCGCCAGCAGTCCTTGTCCTGGACAGGTTAATGAGCAGTTCTTC	CASSPCPGQVNEQFF
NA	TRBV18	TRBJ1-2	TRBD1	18	TGTGCCAGCTCACGCAGGACCGGGACAGGGAGTGAAAACTATGGCTACACCTTC	CASSRRTGTGSENYGYTF
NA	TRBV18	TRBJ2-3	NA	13	TGTGCCAGCTCACCAAAGGAAGCAGATACGCAGTATTTT	CASSPKEADTQYF
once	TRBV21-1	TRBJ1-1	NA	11	TGTGCCAGCAGAGTGGGTGGTGAAGCTTTCTTT	CASRVGGEAFF
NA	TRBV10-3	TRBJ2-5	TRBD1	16	TGTGCCATCAGTGAGAGGCCGGGACAGGGGAGGGAGACCCAGTACTTC	CAISERPGQGRETQYF
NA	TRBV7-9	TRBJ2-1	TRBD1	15	TGTGCCAGCAGCTTAAGAGGGACAGGGACCAATGAGCAGTTCTTC	CASSLRGTGTNEQFF
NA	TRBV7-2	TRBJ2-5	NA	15	TGTGCCAGCAGCTTAGTGGCACCCCCCCAAGAGACCCAGTACTTC	CASSLVAPPQETQYF
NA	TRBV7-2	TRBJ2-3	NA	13	TGTGCCAGCAGCTTAGCACAGACAGATACGCAGTATTTT	CASSLAQTDTQYF
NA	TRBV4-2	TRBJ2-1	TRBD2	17	TGTGCCAGCAGCCAAGTTCGCGCGCGGGAGCTCTACAATGAGCAGTTCTTC	CASSQVRARELYNEQFF
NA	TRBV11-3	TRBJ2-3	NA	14	TGTGCCAGCAGCTTAGGGGGGGCCGGGGATACGCAGTATTTT	CASSLGGAGDTQYF
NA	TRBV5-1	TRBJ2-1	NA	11	TGCGCCAGCAGCTCCTACAATGAGCAGTTCTTC	CASSSYNEQFF
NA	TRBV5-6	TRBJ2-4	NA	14	TGTGCCAGCAGCTCGGGACTAGCCAAAAACATTCAGTACTTC	CASSSGLAKNIQYF
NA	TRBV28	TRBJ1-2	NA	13	TGTGCCAGCAGTAGTTCGGGACAAGGTCGCTACACCTTC	CASSSSGQGRYTF
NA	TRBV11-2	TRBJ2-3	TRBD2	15	TGTGCCAGCAGCTTAGCGGGACTAAGCACAGATACGCAGTATTTT	CASSLAGLSTDTQYF
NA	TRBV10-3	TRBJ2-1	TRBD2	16	TGTGCCATCAACCCTAGTCTAGCGGGGGGATCCAATGAGCAGTTCTTC	CAINPSLAGGSNEQFF
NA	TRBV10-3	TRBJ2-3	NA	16	TGTGCCACCAAAGGACCGGCAGGTCATCACACAGATACGCAGTATTTT	CATKGPAGHHTDTQYF
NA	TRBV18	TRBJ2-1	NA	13	TGTGCCAGCTCACCTCCTAGTTACAATGAGCAGTTCTTC	CASSPPSYNEQFF
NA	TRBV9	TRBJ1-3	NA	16	TGTGCCAGCAGCGTAGCCCAGGGAGGTTTTGGAAACACCATATATTTT	CASSVAQGGFGNTIYF
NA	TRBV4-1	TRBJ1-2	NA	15	TGCGCCAGCAGCCAAGGCCACCGGACCGACTATGGCTACACCTTC	CASSQGHRTDYGYTF
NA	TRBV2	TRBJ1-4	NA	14	TGTGCCAGCAGCCGGGACTTAACTAATGAAAAACTGTTTTTT	CASSRDLTNEKLFF
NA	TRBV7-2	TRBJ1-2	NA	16	TGTGCCAGCAGCTCCCGAGTTCGGGGACCGAACTATGGCTACACCTTC	CASSSRVRGPNYGYTF
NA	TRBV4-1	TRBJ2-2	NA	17	TGCGCCAGCAGCCAACCGGGACTCGACGGTCGGGCTGGGGAGCTGTTTTTT	CASSQPGLDGRAGELFF
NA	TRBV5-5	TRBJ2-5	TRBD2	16	TGTGCCAGCAGCTTGACTAGCGGGGGACTCCAAGAGACCCAGTACTTC	CASSLTSGGLQETQYF
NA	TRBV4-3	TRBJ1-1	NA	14	TGCGCCAGCAGCCATGCCCGGAGGGGCACTGAAGCTTTCTTT	CASSHARRGTEAFF
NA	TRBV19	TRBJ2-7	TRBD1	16	TGTGCCAGTAGTATGACAGGGGACCCTTCCCTATACGAGCAGTACTTC	CASSMTGDPSLYEQYF
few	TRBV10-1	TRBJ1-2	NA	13	TGCGCCAGCAGTGAGGAGGCCGACTATGGCTACACCTTC	CASSEEADYGYTF
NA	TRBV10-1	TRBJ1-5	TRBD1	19	TGCGCCAGCAGTGAGCCTAAGGACAGGGGCGCGTATTGCAATCAGCCCCAGCATTTT	CASSEPKDRGAYCNQPQHF
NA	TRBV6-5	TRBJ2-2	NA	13	TGTGCCAGCAGGTTCACAGGGACCGGGGAGCTGTTTTTT	CASRFTGTGELFF
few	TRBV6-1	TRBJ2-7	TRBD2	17	TGTGCCAGCAGTGAAGCGCTCGTGGTCGGGGGGGCCGCCGAGCAGTACTTC	CASSEALVVGGAAEQYF
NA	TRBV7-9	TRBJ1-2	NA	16	TGTGCCAGCAGCCATGAGCAGGGCGGTAATAACTATGGCTACACCTTC	CASSHEQGGNNYGYTF
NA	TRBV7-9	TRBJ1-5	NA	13	TGTGCCAGCAGCTTAGGAACATATCAGCCCCAGCATTTT	CASSLGTYQPQHF